This T cell receptor (beta chain) was recovered during a study of OX40 agonist ivuxolimab in advanced cancers. Overall study: Patients were infused with ivuxolimab every 2 weeks at 0.01 to 10 mg/kg. Points from the study as a whole: Clones of CD4+ and CD8+ blood T cells grew by week 6 at doses of 0.1 to 3.0 mg/kg.

Patients were ineligible given autoimmune disease history or systemic immunosuppression. Worth noting for this clone: Its target is unknown.

Profiled with immunoSEQ multiplex PCR; TCRdb holds only in-frame clones, not every one. The sample consists of approximately 59,000 clones, over 70% of them appearing once. V gave up 4 bases and J gave up 0 bases, with 10 bases separating them. The CDR3 totals 15 residues. Germline V CDR1 and CDR2: SGHVS, FQNEAQ. This TCR derives from an adult with an advanced solid tumor such as melanoma, head and neck, liver or kidney cancer. Sample: CD4+ or CD8+ T cells sorted from blood, taken in a trial of the OX40 agonist ivuxolimab. V usage is TRBV7-8 and J usage is TRBJ1-3; no reliable D call. CDR3 coding DNA: TGTGCCAGCAGCTCGGGGTGGACCTCTGGAAACACCATATATTTT. It is translated as CASSSGWTSGNTIYF. The complete variable domain, with remaining parts taken from reference TRBV7-8 and TRBJ1-3, reads GAGVSQSPRYKVAKRGQDVALRCDPISGHVSLFWYQQALGQGPEFLTYFQNEAQLDKSGLPSDRFFAERPEGSVSTLKIQRTQQEDSAVYLCASSSGWTSGNTIYFGEGSWLTVV.